These T cell receptor beta chains were read from a single sample in a study of blood T cells in healthy people across ages. TCRdb re-analysed the 5' RACE reads in MiXCR, keeping a single row per CDR3 protein. Of under 700,000 distinct CDR3 sequences in the sample, less than 25% were seen once. A further study also used this sample, focusing on T cells of mothers and their children.

The sample comprised blood. These receptors originate from a boy between 5 and 17 years old in good health. CDR3s include the opening cysteine and the closing phenylalanine or tryptophan. D genes are given only for firm matches.

D	V	J	CDR3
TRBD1	TRBV2	TRBJ2-7	CASTTPGQGYYEQYF
TRBD2	TRBV28	TRBJ2-2	CASSPRTSGGASGGELFF
NA	TRBV20-1	TRBJ2-7	CSVASDSPYEQYF
NA	TRBV20-1	TRBJ1-1	CSAAEYTEAFF
TRBD2	TRBV7-9	TRBJ2-7	CASSQLAGGMNEQYF
NA	TRBV3-1	TRBJ1-1	CASSQVDANTEAFF
NA	TRBV6-2/TRBV6-3	TRBJ2-2	CASSYPRIEGRILNTGELFF
TRBD1	TRBV4-1	TRBJ2-7	CASSQEGHRGPYEQYF
NA	TRBV20-1	TRBJ1-6	CSAPRTVGNSPLHF
NA	TRBV5-4	NA	CASSDTVARNEQFF
TRBD1	TRBV6-2/TRBV6-3	TRBJ1-1	CASCPRDRALAEAFF
TRBD1	TRBV6-1	TRBJ2-2	CASSRQSTGPTGELFF
NA	TRBV10-3	TRBJ2-7	CAISEQNYEQYF
TRBD2	TRBV4-2	TRBJ2-7	CASSPRTSQTASYEQYF
TRBD2	TRBV25-1	TRBJ2-1	CASSITGLADNEQFF
TRBD1	TRBV7-2	TRBJ1-2	CASSRRDSQFGYTF
TRBD2	TRBV12-3/TRBV12-4	TRBJ2-4	CASSTGTSGNIQYF
TRBD2	TRBV5-5	TRBJ2-3	CATAPGLAGYTDTQYF
NA	TRBV6-5	TRBJ2-7	CASSPDTHEQYF
NA	TRBV7-9	TRBJ2-7	CASSFLPAADEQYF
TRBD1	TRBV12-3/TRBV12-4	TRBJ2-1	CASRNYGTAGFF
TRBD2	TRBV20-1	TRBJ2-5	CSATPGMGGETQYF
NA	TRBV18	TRBJ2-2	CASSHHRENTGELFF
NA	TRBV20-1	TRBJ2-5	CSATPGTGKRELRETQYF
TRBD2	TRBV7-8	TRBJ2-1	CASSVGPSGNEQFF
TRBD1	TRBV7-2	TRBJ2-7	CAGSRDRVHEQYF
NA	TRBV18	TRBJ2-3	CASSPGEGITDTQYF